These 31 T cell receptor beta chains were all obtained from the same sample, sequenced in a study of radiation and T cells in renal cell carcinoma. The time point denotes: blood 4 weeks post-SBRT, at nephrectomy. The treatment here: 15 Gy SBRT to primary tumor, nephrectomy 4 weeks later. TCRdb keeps only in-frame clones here, not all; method: immunoSEQ multiplex PCR. The sample includes fewer than 200,000 clones, about 87% of them seen just once. The sample was blood, taken from a patient whose treatment included radiotherapy and nephrectomy. These receptors were taken from a woman aged 45-65 years with renal cell carcinoma.

The chain carries TRBV19 and TRBJ2-1, with 8 bases fitting TRBD2. Germline values: CDR1 LNHDA, CDR2 SQIVND (reference sequence). After removal of 3 bases from V and 6 bases from J, the junction contained 7 bases not matched to a gene. The length of the CDR3 is 15 residues. CDR3 in amino acids: CASSIGTSNLNEQFF. CDR3 nucleotides: TGTGCCAGTAGTATCGGGACTAGTAATCTCAATGAGCAGTTCTTC.

The CDR3 region has the DNA TGCGCCAGCAGGGGGACTAGCGGGGGGGTCCCTCGGAATGAGCAGTTCTTC. Amino acid sequence: CASRGTSGGVPRNEQFF. The V and J genes are TRBV4-1 and TRBJ2-1, with 16 positions matching TRBD2. The V segment lost 6 bases and the J segment 7 bases; nucleotides outside the gene matches: 9. The V gene's germline CDR1 is MGHRA and CDR2 YSYEKL. This CDR3 is built from 17 residues.

The rearrangement uses TRBV30 and TRBJ1-1; D might be TRBD1 (5 bases). From germline, CDR1 is GTSNPN and CDR2 SVGIG (reference sequence). CDR3 size: 13 residues. V gave up 3 bases and J gave up 1 base, with 9 bases separating them. The CDR3 is CAWSLRGNTEAFF. DNA for the CDR3: TGTGCCTGGAGCCTAAGGGGGAACACTGAAGCTTTCTTT.

The V gene is TRBV11-2, the J gene TRBJ2-1; TRBD2 is a possible D gene (6 bases). Germline CDR1 SGHAT, CDR2 FQNNGV. Trimming left V 5 bases short and J 8 bases short, with 16 bases between. CDR3 length: 14 residues. Written as DNA, the CDR3 is TGTGCCAGCAGCGTCCTGACTAGGGTCGATGAGCAGTTCTTC. Translated: CASSVLTRVDEQFF.

This chain uses TRBV7-9 with TRBJ2-1; 14 bases align to TRBD2. After removal of 1 base from V and 7 bases from J, the junction contained 0 bases not matched to a gene. The CDR3 sequence is 15 residues long. Germline values: CDR1 SEHNR, CDR2 FQNEAQ (reference sequence). The CDR3, as DNA: TGTGCCAGCAGCTTAGGGACTAGCGGGGGGAATGAGCAGTTCTTC. Its protein product is CASSLGTSGGNEQFF. The whole variable domain, remainder taken from reference TRBV7-9 and TRBJ2-1, is DTGVSQNPRHKITKRGQNVTFRCDPISEHNRLYWYRQTLGQGPEFLTYFQNEAQLEKSRLLSDRFSAERPKGSFSTLEIQRTEQGDSAMYLCASSLGTSGGNEQFFGPGTRLTVL.

V is TRBV19 and J is TRBJ2-7; 9 nucleotides line up with TRBD2. The CDR3 is made up of 19 amino acids. The germline V gene encodes CDR1 LNHDA and CDR2 SQIVND (reference sequence). Germline trimming cut 0 bases from V and 0 bases from J; bases unmatched to any gene: 12. CDR3 loop: CASSIELASGEPVSYEQYF. For the CDR3, the DNA is TGTGCCAGTAGTATAGAATTGGCTAGCGGGGAACCTGTCTCCTACGAGCAGTACTTC.

The chain is built from TRBV6-5 and TRBJ1-2; D might be TRBD1 (5 bases). Germline assignment: CDR1 MNHEY and CDR2 SVGAGI. V lost 4 bases, J lost 8 bases, and 11 bases lay in between. The CDR3 length is 12 residues. CDR3 bases: TGTGCCAGCAGTTTAGCAGGGAACGGCTACACCTTC. Translating it yields CASSLAGNGYTF.

The rearrangement links TRBV15 to TRBJ2-7; D is perhaps TRBD2 (6 bases). Germline-derived CDR1 and CDR2 are LNHNV and YYDKDF (reference sequence). Trimming stripped 0 bases from V and 4 bases from J, with 13 bases between. The CDR3 length is 15 residues. CDR3 DNA sequence: TGTGCCACCAGCAGAGAAGGGACTCCCTCGTACGAGCAGTACTTC. This encodes CATSREGTPSYEQYF.

This clone occurred once. CDR3 sequence (DNA): TGTGCCAGCAGCCCCCGTAGTGTGAGGGGAGATACGCAGTATTTT. Its protein is CASSPRSVRGDTQYF. The chain is built from TRBV5-8 and TRBJ2-3, with D perhaps being TRBD1 or TRBD2 (5 bases each). Trimming removed 4 bases at V and 5 bases at J, with 17 bases between. The CDR3 sequence is 15 residues long. From germline, CDR1 is SGHTS and CDR2 YDEGEE.

V usage is TRBV10-3 and J usage is TRBJ1-5; D might be TRBD1 (5 bases). There are 18 residues in the CDR3. The V gene's germline CDR1 is ENHRY and CDR2 SYGVKD. With 2 bases removed from V and 2 bases from J, the gap between germline ends came to 19 bases. CDR3: CAISEDDIQVPGNQPQHF. CDR3 sequence (DNA): TGTGCCATCAGTGAGGACGATATACAGGTACCCGGCAATCAGCCCCAGCATTTT.

This chain links TRBV7-9 with TRBJ1-2; no reliable D call. Germline CDR1 and CDR2: SEHNR and FQNEAQ (reference sequence). V lost 1 base and J 2 bases, leaving 8 bases between the germline ends. The CDR3 contains 14 residues. The CDR3 sequence is CASSLGPGNYGYTF. The CDR3 DNA reads TGTGCCAGCAGCTTAGGACCCGGGAACTATGGCTACACCTTC.

The rearrangement joins TRBV29-1 to TRBJ1-2, with a weak D call TRBD1 (6 bases). CDR3 size: 14 residues. V gave up 5 bases and J gave up 2 bases, with 15 bases separating them. In germline, CDR1 is SQVTM, CDR2 ANQGSEA. CDR3 coding DNA: TGCAGCGTTCCACTACTACAGGGAAACTATGGCTACACCTTC. As protein: CSVPLLQGNYGYTF. The full variable domain, with the rest looked up from reference TRBV29-1 and TRBJ1-2, is SAVISQKPSRDICQRGTSLTIQCQVDSQVTMMFWYRQQPGQSLTLIATANQGSEATYESGFVIDKFPISRPNLTFSTLTVSNMSPEDSSIYLCSVPLLQGNYGYTFGSGTRLTVV.

In the case of this clone: The same CDR3 arises from other DNA sequences in this sample as well. The V call is TRBV6-5, the J call TRBJ2-7, with D unresolved. Trimming removed 4 bases at V and 0 bases at J, with 7 bases between. This CDR3 has 13 residues. CDR1 is MNHEY and CDR2 is SVGAGI in the germline V gene. In DNA form, the CDR3 reads TGTGCCAGCAGTTCACCGGGCTCCTACGAGCAGTACTTC. Translation: CASSSPGSYEQYF.

The V gene is TRBV29-1, the J gene TRBJ2-2; 9 positions agree with TRBD2. Losses at the gene ends were 0 bases for V and 1 base for J; bases not matched to a gene: 6. Germline V lookup: CDR1 SQVTM, CDR2 ANQGSEA. The CDR3 covers 17 residues. CDR3 amino acids: CSVEDPLTSGNTGELFF. The CDR3 coding sequence is TGCAGCGTTGAAGATCCGTTGACTAGCGGGAACACCGGGGAGCTGTTTTTT.

The rearrangement joins TRBV2 to TRBJ2-3; D not certain. Trimming stripped 0 bases from V and 11 bases from J, with 9 bases between. Germline loops: CDR1 SNHLY, CDR2 FYNNEI. The CDR3 length is 12 residues. In nucleotides, the CDR3 is TGTGCCAGCAGTGAAGCGCGGCTAGGGCAGTATTTT. Translated: CASSEARLGQYF.

The chain combines TRBV7-2 with TRBJ2-1; D is perhaps TRBD2 (6 bases). Trimming cost V 0 bases and J 7 bases, with 13 bases left between them. The CDR3 runs 15 residues. Per germline, CDR1 SGHTA and CDR2 FQGNSA. The CDR3 DNA reads as TGTGCCAGCAGCTTAGCGTCAGGGAGGCGTAATGAGCAGTTCTTC. Residues: CASSLASGRRNEQFF.

The V gene is TRBV6-5, the J gene TRBJ1-2; 8 positions match TRBD1. The CDR3 has 13 amino acids. CDR1 is MNHEY, CDR2 SVGAGI, per germline. V was clipped by 6 bases and J by 14 bases; unmatched bases: 14. The CDR3 bases are TGTGCCAGCAGAGACAGGGGATACCCCATAGAAACCTTC. Translation gives CASRDRGYPIETF.

The chain combines TRBV11-3 with TRBJ2-2, with 9 bases that match TRBD1. Germline assignment: CDR1 SGHNT and CDR2 YENEEA. Trimming took 1 base from V and 6 from J; bases not matched to a gene: 9. CDR3 size: 17 residues. CDR3 sequence: CASSLGSGQGSAGELFF. CDR3 DNA sequence: TGTGCCAGCAGCTTAGGTAGTGGACAGGGGAGCGCCGGGGAGCTGTTTTTT.

The chain joins TRBV6-5 to TRBJ2-3, with 8 bases identical to TRBD2. This CDR3 is 15 amino acids long. CDR1 is MNHEY, CDR2 SVGAGI, per germline. Trimming cost V 0 bases and J 5 bases; bases outside gene matches: 4. DNA for the CDR3: TGTGCCAGCAGTTACTCGGGACTAGGGCGAGATACGCAGTATTTT. Amino acids: CASSYSGLGRDTQYF.

This clone was detected only once. The V and J genes are TRBV6-5 and TRBJ2-2; no clear D gene. This CDR3 spans 14 amino acids. Germline V CDR1 and CDR2: MNHEY, SVGAGI. V lost 6 bases, J lost 1 base, and 9 bases lay in between. The CDR3 sequence: CASRPNLNTGELFF. In DNA form, the CDR3 reads TGTGCCAGCAGGCCTAACCTGAACACCGGGGAGCTGTTTTTT.

The genes are TRBV5-8 and TRBJ1-5; D is ambiguous. CDR3 size: 14 residues. Germline lookup yields CDR1 SGHTS and CDR2 YDEGEE. Trimming removed 10 bases at V and 5 bases at J, with 19 bases between. In DNA form, the CDR3 reads TGTGCCGCCAAGGACCGAATAAGCGATCAGCCCCAGCATTTT. Translation gives CAAKDRISDQPQHF. Combining the CDR3 with reference TRBV5-8 and TRBJ1-5 gives the whole variable domain EAGVTQSPTHLIKTRGQQATLRCSPISGHTSVYWYQQALGLGLQFLLWYDEGEERNRGNFPPRFSGRQFPNYSSELNVNALELEDSALYLCAAKDRISDQPQHFGDGTRLSIL.

The chain carries TRBV6-6 and TRBJ1-2; D perhaps matches TRBD1 (5 bases). V was pared by 10 bases and J by 1 base, with 16 bases between. The length of the CDR3 is 14 residues. The germline V gene encodes CDR1 MNHNY and CDR2 SVGAGI (reference sequence). CDR3 DNA sequence: TGTGCCACCTTTAGGGGAGGAGGTAACTATGGCTACACCTTC. Translating it yields CATFRGGGNYGYTF.

V gene TRBV15 combines with J gene TRBJ2-7; weak D call: TRBD2 (5 bases). CDR3 length: 17 amino acids. Looked up from germline, CDR1 is LNHNV and CDR2 is YYDKDF (reference sequence). Deletions cut 0 bases from V and 1 base from J, with 16 bases between. CDR3 sequence (DNA): TGTGCCACCAGCAGAGATTCGACCCGGACTGGATCCTACGAGCAGTACTTC. It yields the protein CATSRDSTRTGSYEQYF.

In its sample, this clone was seen once. The chain couples TRBV9 to TRBJ2-6, with 7 bases that match TRBD2. Germline CDR1 is SGDLS and CDR2 is YYNGEE. J lost 0 bases, V lost 4 bases, and 7 bases had no gene match. CDR3 length: 17 residues. The CDR3 DNA sequence: TGTGCCAGCAGCCCGCGGGACTATCGCTCTGGGGCCAACGTCCTGACTTTC. It codes for CASSPRDYRSGANVLTF.

The rearrangement joins TRBV10-1 to TRBJ2-2; 8 bases match TRBD2. The CDR3 sequence is 14 residues long. V lost 3 bases, J lost 5 bases, and 2 bases stayed unmatched. Germline V gene data show CDR1 as WNHNN and CDR2 as SYGVQD (reference sequence). CDR3 coding DNA: TGCGCCAGCAGTGAACGGGGGGGAACCGGGGAGCTGTTTTTT. It translates to CASSERGGTGELFF.

The rearrangement links TRBV11-3 to TRBJ1-1; D is unclear. V lost 3 bases to trimming and J lost 1 base, with 6 bases between them. CDR1 and CDR2 (germline): SGHNT, YENEEA. CDR3 length: 13 amino acids. CDR3 DNA sequence: TGTGCCAGCAGCTTCAGCGGGAACACTGAAGCTTTCTTT. Translated: CASSFSGNTEAFF.

The CDR3 region is CASSPHGAGTGELFF. CDR3 DNA: TGTGCCAGCAGCCCACATGGGGCGGGCACCGGGGAGCTGTTTTTT. The chain couples TRBV11-1 to TRBJ2-2; D could derive from TRBD1 or TRBD2 (5 bases each). This CDR3 is 15 amino acids long. Germline CDR1 is SGHAT and CDR2 is FQDESV (reference sequence). Trimming took off 5 bases at V and 4 bases at J, with 14 bases between the two ends.

This chain uses TRBV6-5 with TRBJ1-6; D call uncertain. V was shortened by 5 bases and J by 9 bases, with 14 bases between the two germline ends. The CDR3 is 14 residues long. Germline V CDR1 and CDR2: MNHEY, SVGAGI. CDR3 loop: CASSPRALPSPLHF. CDR3 nucleotides: TGTGCCAGCAGTCCGCGGGCCCTTCCTTCACCCCTCCACTTT.

Written as DNA, the CDR3 is TGTGCCACCGGGACAGGGGAGGAGACCCAGTACTTC. It specifies CATGTGEETQYF. The gene calls are TRBV10-3 and TRBJ2-5; 10 positions agree with TRBD1. CDR3 size: 12 residues. Germline V gene lookup returns CDR1 ENHRY and CDR2 SYGVKD. V was clipped by 10 bases and J by 5 bases; unmatched bases: 4.

The chain employs TRBV4-1 and TRBJ2-4, with D hard to call. The germline V gene encodes CDR1 MGHRA and CDR2 YSYEKL. The CDR3 has 15 amino acids. The V gene lost 1 base and the J gene lost 0 bases, with 7 bases spanning the gap. CDR3 DNA sequence: TGCGCCAGCAGCCAAGTGCCACTAGCCAAAAACATTCAGTACTTC. It encodes CASSQVPLAKNIQYF.

The chain recombines TRBV5-1 with TRBJ2-6; D gene ambiguous. Deletions cut 0 bases from V and 0 bases from J, with 7 bases between. In germline, CDR1 is SGHRS, CDR2 YFSETQ. This CDR3 has 16 residues. The CDR3 is CASSLVGNSGANVLTF. The CDR3 DNA follows: TGCGCCAGCAGCTTGGTGGGGAACTCTGGGGCCAACGTCCTGACTTTC.